This T cell receptor beta chain came from a study of CD8+CD57+ T cells in acquired aplastic anemia. V dropped 5 bases and J dropped 3; count of bases not matched to a gene: 13. CDR1 and CDR2 from the germline V gene are DFQATT and SNEGSKA (reference sequence). The CDR3 sequence is 15 residues long. CDR3 and TCR beta VDJ profiling relied on a genomic DNA template. TCRdb reprocessed the reads via MiXCR and lists one record per CDR3 protein. The sample has over 150,000 distinct CDR3 sequences; about two thirds are singletons. Details on this clonotype: What it binds is not known.

Those patients picked for sequencing had displayed CD8+CD57+ cell expansion on flow cytometry. General study results and limits: For CD8+ Simpson's diversity, patients and controls showed no significant difference.

The rearrangement links TRBV20-1 to TRBJ2-7; 7 nucleotides match TRBD2. The TCR sequence derives from a human donor with aplastic anemia. Sequencing was done on a sample of sorted CD4+, CD8+, or CD8+CD57+ T cells (not recorded which) from PBMCs. DNA of the CDR3: TGCAGTGCTCGCCTTTTACAGCGGGATTTCTACGAGCAGTACTTC. It encodes CSARLLQRDFYEQYF.